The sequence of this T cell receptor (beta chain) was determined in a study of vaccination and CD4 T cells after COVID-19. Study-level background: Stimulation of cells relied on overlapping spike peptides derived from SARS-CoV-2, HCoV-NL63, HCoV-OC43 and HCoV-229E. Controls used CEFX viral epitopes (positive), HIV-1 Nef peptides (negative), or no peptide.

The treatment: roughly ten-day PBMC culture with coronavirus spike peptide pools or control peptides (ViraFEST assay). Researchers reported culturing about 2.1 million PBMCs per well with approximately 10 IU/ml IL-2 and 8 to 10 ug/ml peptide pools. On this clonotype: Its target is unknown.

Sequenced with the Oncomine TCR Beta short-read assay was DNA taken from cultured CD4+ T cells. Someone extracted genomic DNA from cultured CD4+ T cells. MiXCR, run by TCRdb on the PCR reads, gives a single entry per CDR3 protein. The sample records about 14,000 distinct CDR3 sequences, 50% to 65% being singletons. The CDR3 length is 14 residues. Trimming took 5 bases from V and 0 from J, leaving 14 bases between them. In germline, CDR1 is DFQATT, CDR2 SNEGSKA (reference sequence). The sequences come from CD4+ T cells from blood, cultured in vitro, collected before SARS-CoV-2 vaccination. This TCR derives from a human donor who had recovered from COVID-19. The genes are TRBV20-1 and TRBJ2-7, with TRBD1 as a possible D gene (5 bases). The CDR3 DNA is TGCAGTGCTGAGGCCAGGGCCAGCTCCTACGAGCAGTACTTC. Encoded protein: CSAEARASSYEQYF.